This TCR beta chain was retrieved from a study of identifying expanded T cells in peripheral blood. Points from the study as a whole: Technical replicates showed about 1.2 changed clones; roughly two weeks about 16; four weeks 19.

Concerning this clone itself: The antigen is not known.

The data were produced by immunoSEQ multiplex PCR, yet TCRdb's version contains in-frame clones alone and is incomplete. The table records approximately 90,000 clones, around 83% of them present only once. The CDR3 has 13 amino acids. The V gene lost 1 base and the J gene lost 6 bases, with 9 bases spanning the gap. The germline V gene encodes CDR1 SGHTA and CDR2 FQGTGA. The sequenced sample was blood. This chain links TRBV7-3 with TRBJ1-1, with D possibly matching TRBD1 (6 bases). The TCR sequence derives from a person aged 18-70 years in good health. CDR3 nucleotides: TGTGCCAGCAGCTTAAACAGGGTCGCTGAAGCTTTCTTT. Translating gives CASSLNRVAEAFF.